This T cell receptor beta chain stems from a study of shared clonotypes between healthy human individuals. The CDR3 sequence is 14 residues long. V shed 6 bases and J 7 bases; nucleotides not matched to a gene: 9. Germline assignment: CDR1 MNHNS and CDR2 SASEGT. In replicate PCRs of sorted subsets, around 200 ng DNA, approximately 30,000 T cell genomes, was used. TCRdb's copy holds only in-frame clones and misses some; the assay was immunoSEQ multiplex PCR. Of 850,000 to 1,200,000 clones in the sample, about 80% were seen once. The TCR originated in a man aged 18 to 29 in good health. The chain combines TRBV6-1 with TRBJ1-5; 7 bases align to TRBD1. The sequencing input was memory CD4+ T cells sorted from blood. The subset here: CD45RA-negative fraction. CDR3 loop: CASSANQGGQPQHF. DNA for the CDR3: TGTGCCAGCAGCGCTAACCAGGGGGGGCAGCCCCAGCATTTT.